The rows below give T cell receptor beta chains drawn from one sample of a study of T cells in Graves' hyperthyroidism and ophthalmopathy. TCRdb fed the multiplex PCR reads into MiXCR, producing one record per CDR3 protein. The sample lists approximately 420,000 distinct CDR3 sequences, roughly an eighth occurring once. Sequencing input: blood. The receptors derive from a woman aged 18 to 35 with Graves' hyperthyroidism. CDR3s include the opening cysteine and the closing phenylalanine or tryptophan. D genes are given only for firm matches. Clone size is given for some rows only: seen once, a few or many times, or a class if the clone is expanded.

clone size,V gene,D gene,J gene,CDR3 DNA,CDR3 protein
-,TRBV4-1,TRBD1,TRBJ1-2,TGCGCCAGCAGCCAAGTTGGAGGGGGCAATGGCTACACCTTC,CASSQVGGGNGYTF
-,TRBV9,-,TRBJ1-1,TGTGCCAGCAGCCTTCAGCCGGCCGGGGGCGAAGCTTTCTTT,CASSLQPAGGEAFF
many,TRBV5-5,TRBD2,TRBJ2-7,TGTGCCAGCAGCTTGCAACTAGCGGGAGGCGAGCAGTACTTC,CASSLQLAGGEQYF
few,TRBV19,-,TRBJ2-5,TGTGCCAGCTCCTCCAGTCGTAATAGGGTTAGTAGGAAGACCCAGTACTTC,CASSSSRNRVSRKTQYF
-,TRBV7-2,-,TRBJ1-1,TGTGCCAGCAGCTTAGAAGAGAGCACTGAAGCTTTCTTT,CASSLEESTEAFF
many,TRBV12-5,TRBD2,TRBJ2-4,TGTGCTAGTGGTTTGCCCCGCGGGACTAGCGGGAGCGACATTCAGTACTTC,CASGLPRGTSGSDIQYF
few,TRBV6-1,-,TRBJ1-3,TGTGCCAGCAGTCAGCAGGGTTACTCTGGAAACACCATATATTTT,CASSQQGYSGNTIYF
few,TRBV19,-,TRBJ2-1,TGTGCCAGTAGTATATACGGTGAGCAGTTCTTC,CASSIYGEQFF
many,TRBV27,TRBD2,TRBJ2-7,TGTGCCAGCAGTTTCCTAGCGGGAGGGAGGTACGAGCAGTACTTC,CASSFLAGGRYEQYF
many,TRBV12-3/TRBV12-4,TRBD2,TRBJ2-1,TGTGCCAGCAGTTTAGTCGCCGGACTAGCGGGAGGGCCTTACAATGAGCAGTTCTTC,CASSLVAGLAGGPYNEQFF
-,TRBV9,-,TRBJ2-2,TGTGCCAGCAGCGGAGATCTCGGGGAGCTGTTTTTT,CASSGDLGELFF
-,TRBV12-3/TRBV12-4,-,TRBJ2-1,TGTGCCAGCAGTTTAGGGGCGGGAAGATACTACAATGAGCAGTTCTTC,CASSLGAGRYYNEQFF
few,TRBV5-1,TRBD1,TRBJ1-2,TGCGCCAGCAGCTTGGGGGGACAGCTGACTAGCGGCTACACCTTC,CASSLGGQLTSGYTF
many,TRBV24-1,-,TRBJ1-5,TGTGCCACCAGTAGGGACAGCAATCAGCCCCAGCATTTT,CATSRDSNQPQHF
many,TRBV28,-,TRBJ2-1,TGTGCCAGCAAGGGGGGAGGGGTGTACAATGAGCAGTTCTTC,CASKGGGVYNEQFF
-,TRBV12-3/TRBV12-4,TRBD2,TRBJ2-3,TGTGCCAGCAGTCCAAGCGGGAGAGCTGCTCGAACGCAGTATTTT,CASSPSGRAARTQYF
-,TRBV6-2/TRBV6-3,TRBD1,TRBJ1-2,TGTGCCAGCAGTTACCTCGGACAGGATCGAGGCTACACCTTC,CASSYLGQDRGYTF
many,TRBV3-1,-,TRBJ2-3,TGTGCCAGCAGCCAAGGGATGGCTAATCGCCTCACAGATACGCAGTATTTT,CASSQGMANRLTDTQYF
many,TRBV28,-,TRBJ2-7,TGTGCCAGCAGGGCGGGCTCCTACGAGCAGTACTTC,CASRAGSYEQYF
-,TRBV20-1,TRBD1,TRBJ1-1,TGCAGCGGGCGTGGAATTCAGGGGGGATTCGACCGGGGCACTGAAGCTTTCTTT,CSGRGIQGGFDRGTEAFF
few,TRBV7-2,TRBD2,TRBJ2-3,TGTGCCAGCAGTCTACAAGGGACTAGCGGGGGAGATACGCAGTATTTT,CASSLQGTSGGDTQYF
-,TRBV12-3/TRBV12-4,TRBD2,TRBJ2-1,TGTGCCAGCAGCCAATCCCTAGCGGGAGTCCCTGAGCAGTTCTTC,CASSQSLAGVPEQFF
few,TRBV27,-,TRBJ2-4,TGTGCCAGCATCCATAGGAACATTCAGTACTTC,CASIHRNIQYF
-,TRBV7-9,-,TRBJ1-4,TGTGCCAGCAGCCGCCAGGGCCCCCCTAATGAAAAACTGTTTTTT,CASSRQGPPNEKLFF
many,TRBV29-1,TRBD2,TRBJ2-7,TGCAGCGTTGAGAGTGGGACTACCTACGAGCAGTACTTC,CSVESGTTYEQYF
-,TRBV4-2,-,TRBJ1-2,TGTGCCAGCAGCCCCGGGGCAGGGGTTACTAACTATGGCTACACCTTC,CASSPGAGVTNYGYTF
many,TRBV20-1,-,TRBJ2-7,TGCAGTGCTAGAGAATCCGGGGCTAGTTCCTTTTACGAGCAGTACTTC,CSARESGASSFYEQYF
few,TRBV10-3,TRBD2,TRBJ2-2,TGTGCCATCCGCTGGCGGGAGGGCGCCGGGGAGCTGTTTTTT,CAIRWREGAGELFF
many,TRBV7-6,TRBD1,TRBJ1-1,TGTGCCAGCAGCTTTGCAGGGGGCCACGCTGAAGCTTTCTTT,CASSFAGGHAEAFF
-,TRBV11-2,-,TRBJ2-1,-,CASGFYICSASSGGEVGEQFF
-,TRBV5-6,-,TRBJ2-1,TGTGCCAGCAGTGGGTGGGGGCCGAATGGGCAGTTCTTC,CASSGWGPNGQFF
few,TRBV20-1,TRBD1,TRBJ1-5,TGCAGTGCTAGAGCTCTATCGACAGGGAGAATTAATCAGCCCCAGCATTTT,CSARALSTGRINQPQHF
many,TRBV7-2,-,TRBJ2-2,TGTGCCAGCAGCTCGCAGCCGGGACTTTACACCGGGGAGCTGTTTTTT,CASSSQPGLYTGELFF
many,TRBV11-2,-,TRBJ2-7,TGTGCCAGCAGCTTAGAAGGGGCCGAGCAGTACTTC,CASSLEGAEQYF
many,TRBV18,TRBD1,TRBJ2-7,TGTGCCAGCTCCCAGGGACAGGAGTACGAGCAGTACTTC,CASSQGQEYEQYF
-,TRBV5-4,TRBD1,TRBJ1-1,TGTGCCAGCAGCCCGGGGCAGGGGGCTTCTGACACTGAAGCTTTCTTT,CASSPGQGASDTEAFF
few,TRBV5-1,-,TRBJ1-2,TGCGCCAGCAGCTTGGCAATGGGTGGCTACACCTTC,CASSLAMGGYTF
many,TRBV20-1,TRBD1,TRBJ1-1,TGCAGTGCTAGACCCCCCAGGGGGAGAACTGAAGCTTTCTTT,CSARPPRGRTEAFF
-,TRBV10-3,-,TRBJ1-3,TGTGCCATCAGCCGGGAGGCATCGGGAAACACCATATATTTT,CAISREASGNTIYF
-,TRBV20-1,TRBD2,TRBJ2-3,TGCAGTGCTCCTCGACTAGCGGGAGCAGATACGCAGTATTTT,CSAPRLAGADTQYF
many,TRBV18,-,TRBJ1-4,TGTGCCAGCTCGCCTTTTGCAACTAATGAAAAACTGTTTTTT,CASSPFATNEKLFF
-,TRBV20-1,-,TRBJ1-1,TGCAGTGCTAGGCGGGGTTTGGGCACTGAAGCTTTCTTT,CSARRGLGTEAFF
many,TRBV2,-,TRBJ1-5,TGTGCCAGCAGTCACAGGTGGGATAGCAATCAGCCCCAGCATTTT,CASSHRWDSNQPQHF
few,TRBV27,TRBD1,TRBJ1-5,TGTGCCAGCAGCGGGACAGGGGGTTTTGTCAATCAGCCCCAGCATTTT,CASSGTGGFVNQPQHF
many,TRBV12-5,-,TRBJ2-5,TGTGCTAGTGGTTTGGTACTAGGTGGAGATGGTGAGACCCAGTACTTC,CASGLVLGGDGETQYF
many,TRBV7-6,-,TRBJ1-6,TGTGCCAGCAGCTTAGAGAGAAATAATTCACCCCTCCACTTT,CASSLERNNSPLHF
many,TRBV2,TRBD2,TRBJ2-1,TGTGCCAGCAGGCGGCTAGCGGGAGGAGGCGAGCAGTTCTTC,CASRRLAGGGEQFF
many,TRBV6-2/TRBV6-3,-,TRBJ1-5,TGTGCCAGCAGTCGGCTCGGGGGGAATCAGCCCCAGCATTTT,CASSRLGGNQPQHF
many,TRBV12-3/TRBV12-4,TRBD1,TRBJ1-5,TGTGCCAGCGGCCCCCGGAGGGGACAGGGGAGGCAGCCCCAGCATTTT,CASGPRRGQGRQPQHF
-,TRBV6-1,TRBD1,TRBJ1-2,TGTGCCAGCACCCAACTCGGGACAGGGAACTATGGCTACACCTTC,CASTQLGTGNYGYTF
many,TRBV12-3/TRBV12-4,-,TRBJ2-2,TGTGCCAGCAGTTTATTGGGGGACCCGAGGACCGGGGAGCTGTTTTTT,CASSLLGDPRTGELFF
many,TRBV20-1,-,TRBJ1-4,TGCAGTGCTAAGGGATCGCTTGAAAAACTGTTTTTT,CSAKGSLEKLFF
many,TRBV27,-,TRBJ1-5,TGTGCCAGCAGCACCTGGGGCTCTAAGTCGAATCAGCCCCAGCATTTT,CASSTWGSKSNQPQHF
few,TRBV5-1,-,TRBJ2-7,TGCGCCAGCAGCCCGGAAGGGCCATGGGACGAGCAGTACTTC,CASSPEGPWDEQYF
few,TRBV10-3,-,TRBJ1-5,TGTGCCATCAGTGACCCCTTGGTGGGGTTGACGCATTTT,CAISDPLVGLTHF
many,TRBV27,-,TRBJ2-5,TGTGCCAGCAGTTTGGGAGTCTCGGTCCGAGAGACCCAGTACTTC,CASSLGVSVRETQYF
-,TRBV20-1,-,TRBJ1-2,TGCAGTGCTATGGACAGCTTAAACTATGGCTACACCTTC,CSAMDSLNYGYTF